The clone carrying this TCR beta chain was counted a few times. Antigen specificity is unknown. These data are taken from a study of identical twins. Through template switching, a universal primer site was introduced, and the cDNA contained unique molecular identifiers. TCRdb fed the 5' RACE reads into MiXCR, producing one record per CDR3 protein. The data contain 640,000 or so distinct CDR3 sequences, around 5.7% of them seen just once; the ten biggest clones take up 1.5% to 2%. J was trimmed by 3 bases and V by 6 bases; bases with no gene match: 10. The length of the CDR3 is 16 residues. CDR1 is MDHEN and CDR2 is SYDVKM in the germline V gene. Study-level findings and limits: Out-of-frame alpha sequences shared between twins exhibited an excess of low generation probability. Conclusions leaned on cross-sectional statistical analysis and did not track the same donors over time.

This chain joins TRBV28 and TRBJ2-3, with 9 bases identical to TRBD2. This clonotype was obtained from a man between 18 and 29 years old in good health. Input material: naive T cells sorted from blood. CDR3 amino acids: CASSASGKFTTDTQYF. CDR3 sequence (DNA): TGTGCCAGCAGCGCTAGCGGGAAATTTACGACAGATACGCAGTATTTT.